What follows is one T cell receptor beta chain and its context. Its antigen is not known. The sample belongs to a study of cytomegalovirus exposure and HLA in healthy donors. Using immunoSEQ multiplex PCR, the repertoire was profiled, and TCRdb retains in-frame clones only, with some absent. The sample carries around 250,000 clones, 90% recorded once. Study-wide findings and caveats: TCR beta chains numbering some 160 were designated cytomegalovirus-associated. Rare TCR sequences predominated, though certain public TCRs were found in many donors.

The CDR3 length is 15 residues. Germline assignment: CDR1 SGHRS and CDR2 YFSETQ. J was trimmed by 6 bases and V by 4 bases; bases with no gene match: 6. The TCR comes from a woman younger than 30 in good health and CMV-seronegative. The chain couples TRBV5-1 to TRBJ2-1; 11 bases agree with TRBD1. Sequenced material: PBMCs. CDR3 sequence (DNA): TGCGCCAGCAGCCAGGACAGGGGGCAGGGCAATGAGCAGTTCTTC. Protein sequence: CASSQDRGQGNEQFF.